The sequence of this TCR beta chain was determined in a study of blood T cell repertoires in COVID-19. Study context: Acute and convalescent COVID-19 specimens originated in the United States, Italy and Spain. The cDNA or gDNA used as material had been derived from T cells, B-cell-depleted T cells, or PBMCs.

Enrollment of patients from Seattle took place during active infection, with longitudinal follow-up. Original data processing: Amplification of reference gene primers provided the estimated nucleated cell counts. Clones were read by immunoSEQ multiplex PCR, and TCRdb kept only the in-frame ones, dropping some. That table is the source of V, J and clone size, and D and trimming were worked out from the DNA. The repertoire holds 150,000 to 200,000 clones, with 92% as singletons. With 4 bases removed from V and 2 bases from J, the gap between germline ends came to 12 bases. Germline V gives CDR1 SGHRS, CDR2 YFSETQ. There are 14 residues in the CDR3.

The sequence derives from a man aged 30 to 45 with COVID-19, enrolled during active disease. V usage is TRBV5-1 and J usage is TRBJ1-1, with a weak D call TRBD1 (6 bases). The sequenced material came from peripheral blood. The CDR3 protein is CASSPRGGNTEAFF. CDR3 sequence (DNA): TGCGCCAGCAGCCCCCGCGGGGGCAACACTGAAGCTTTCTTT.